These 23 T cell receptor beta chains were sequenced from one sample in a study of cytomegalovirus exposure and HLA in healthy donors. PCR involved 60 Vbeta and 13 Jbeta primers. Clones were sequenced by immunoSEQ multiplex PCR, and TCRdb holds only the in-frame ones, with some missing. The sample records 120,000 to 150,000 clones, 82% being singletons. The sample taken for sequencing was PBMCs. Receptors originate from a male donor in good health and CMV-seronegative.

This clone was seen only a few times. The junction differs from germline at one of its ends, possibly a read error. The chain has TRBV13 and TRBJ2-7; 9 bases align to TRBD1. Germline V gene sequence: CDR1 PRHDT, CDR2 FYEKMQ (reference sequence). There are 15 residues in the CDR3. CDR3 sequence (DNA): TGTGCCAGCAGCCGACTCGGGACAGGGCTCTACGTGCAGTACTTC. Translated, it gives CASSRLGTGLYVQYF.

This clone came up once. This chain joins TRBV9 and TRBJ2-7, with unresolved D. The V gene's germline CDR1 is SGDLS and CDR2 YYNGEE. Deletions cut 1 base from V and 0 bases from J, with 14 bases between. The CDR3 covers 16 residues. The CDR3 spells CASSVYDSGSSYEQYF. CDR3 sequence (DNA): TGTGCCAGCAGCGTATATGACTCCGGCAGCTCCTACGAGCAGTACTTC.

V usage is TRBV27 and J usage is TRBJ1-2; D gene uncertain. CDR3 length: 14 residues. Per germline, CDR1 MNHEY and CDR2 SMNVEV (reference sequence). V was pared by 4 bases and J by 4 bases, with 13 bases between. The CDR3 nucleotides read TGTGCCAGCAGTTATGGGCCAAGCCTCTATGGCTACACCTTC. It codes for CASSYGPSLYGYTF.

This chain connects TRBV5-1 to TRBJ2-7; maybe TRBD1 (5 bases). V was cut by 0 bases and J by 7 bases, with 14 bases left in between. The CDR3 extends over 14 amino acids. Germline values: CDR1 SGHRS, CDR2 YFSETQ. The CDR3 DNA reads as TGCGCCAGCAGCTTGGGGTCAGGGAATGAGGAGCAGTACTTC. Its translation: CASSLGSGNEEQYF.

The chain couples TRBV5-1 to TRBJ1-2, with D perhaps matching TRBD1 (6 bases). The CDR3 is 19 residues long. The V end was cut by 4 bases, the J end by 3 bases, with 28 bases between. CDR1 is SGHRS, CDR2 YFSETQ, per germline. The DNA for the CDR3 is TGCGCCAGCAGCCATAGTCGGGGGGCTACCCTACCGGCTGACTATGGCTACACCTTC. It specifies CASSHSRGATLPADYGYTF.

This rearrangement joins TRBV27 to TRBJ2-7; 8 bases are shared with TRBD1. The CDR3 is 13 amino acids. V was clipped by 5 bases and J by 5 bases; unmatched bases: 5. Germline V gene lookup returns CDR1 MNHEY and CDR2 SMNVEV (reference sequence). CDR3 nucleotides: TGTGCCAGCAGTGCACAGGGGGAGAACGAGCAGTACTTC. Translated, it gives CASSAQGENEQYF.

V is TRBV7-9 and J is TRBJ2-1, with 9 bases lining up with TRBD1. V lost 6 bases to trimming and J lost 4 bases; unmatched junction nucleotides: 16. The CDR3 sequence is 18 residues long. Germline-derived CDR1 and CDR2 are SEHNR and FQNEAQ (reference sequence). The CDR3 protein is CASRPTGGRLVDYNEQFF. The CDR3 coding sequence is TGTGCCAGCAGACCCACAGGGGGCCGGTTGGTTGATTACAATGAGCAGTTCTTC.

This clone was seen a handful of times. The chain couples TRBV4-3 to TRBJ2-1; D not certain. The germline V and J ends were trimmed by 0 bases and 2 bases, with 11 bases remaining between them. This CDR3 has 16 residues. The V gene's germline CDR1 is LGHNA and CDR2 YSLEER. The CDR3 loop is CASSQEQFFAYNEQFF. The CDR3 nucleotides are TGCGCCAGCAGCCAAGAACAATTTTTTGCCTACAATGAGCAGTTCTTC.

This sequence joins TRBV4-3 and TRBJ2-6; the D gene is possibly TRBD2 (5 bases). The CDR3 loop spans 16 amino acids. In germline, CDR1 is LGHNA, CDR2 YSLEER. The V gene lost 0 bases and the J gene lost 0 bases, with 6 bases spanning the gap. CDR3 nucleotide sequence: TGCGCCAGCAGCCAAGACGCGGGCTCTGGGGCCAACGTCCTGACTTTC. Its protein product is CASSQDAGSGANVLTF.

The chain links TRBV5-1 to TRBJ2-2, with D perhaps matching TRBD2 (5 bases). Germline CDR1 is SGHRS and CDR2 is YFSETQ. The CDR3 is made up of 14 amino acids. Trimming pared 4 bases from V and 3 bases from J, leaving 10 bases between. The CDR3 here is CASSRGLHTGELFF. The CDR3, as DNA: TGCGCCAGCAGCCGCGGGCTCCACACCGGGGAGCTGTTTTTT. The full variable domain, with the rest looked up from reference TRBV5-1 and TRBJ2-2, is KAGVTQTPRYLIKTRGQQVTLSCSPISGHRSVSWYQQTPGQGLQFLFEYFSETQRNKGNFPGRFSGRQFSNSRSEMNVSTLELGDSALYLCASSRGLHTGELFFGEGSRLTVL.

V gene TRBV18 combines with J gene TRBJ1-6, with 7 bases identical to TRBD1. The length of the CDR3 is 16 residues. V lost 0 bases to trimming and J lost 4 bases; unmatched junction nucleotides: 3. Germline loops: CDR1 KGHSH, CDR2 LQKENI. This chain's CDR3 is CASSPPRGPYNSPLHF. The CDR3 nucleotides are TGTGCCAGCTCACCACCGAGGGGGCCGTATAATTCACCCCTCCACTTT.

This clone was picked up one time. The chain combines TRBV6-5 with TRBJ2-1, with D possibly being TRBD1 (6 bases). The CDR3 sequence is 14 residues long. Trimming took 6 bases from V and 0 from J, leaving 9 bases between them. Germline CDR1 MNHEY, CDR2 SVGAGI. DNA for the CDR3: TGTGCCAGCAGCCAGGGGAGCTCCTACAATGAGCAGTTCTTC. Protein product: CASSQGSSYNEQFF.

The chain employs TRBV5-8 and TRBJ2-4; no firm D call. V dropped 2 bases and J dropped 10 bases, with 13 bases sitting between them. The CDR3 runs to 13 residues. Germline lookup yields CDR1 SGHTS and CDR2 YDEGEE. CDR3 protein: CASSLGVTTIQYF. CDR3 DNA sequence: TGTGCCAGCAGCTTAGGAGTAACGACTATTCAGTACTTC.

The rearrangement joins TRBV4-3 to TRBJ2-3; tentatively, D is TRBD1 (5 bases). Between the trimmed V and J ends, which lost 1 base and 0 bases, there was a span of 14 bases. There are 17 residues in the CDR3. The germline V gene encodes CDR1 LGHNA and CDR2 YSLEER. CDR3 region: CASSQAGRRTSTDTQYF. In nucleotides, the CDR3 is TGCGCCAGCAGCCAAGCGGGTCGCCGGACAAGCACAGATACGCAGTATTTT.

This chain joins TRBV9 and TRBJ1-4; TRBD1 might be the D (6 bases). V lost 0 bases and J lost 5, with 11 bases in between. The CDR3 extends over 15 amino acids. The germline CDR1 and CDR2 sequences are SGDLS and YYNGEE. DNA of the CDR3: TGTGCCAGCAGCGTAGGAGGGGGGGCAAATGAAAAACTGTTTTTT. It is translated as CASSVGGGANEKLFF.

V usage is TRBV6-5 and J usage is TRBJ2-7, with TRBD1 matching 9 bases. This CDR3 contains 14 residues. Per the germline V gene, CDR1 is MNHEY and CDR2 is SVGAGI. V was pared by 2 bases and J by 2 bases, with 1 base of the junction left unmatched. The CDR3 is CASSYGTGPYEQYF. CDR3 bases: TGTGCCAGCAGTTACGGGACAGGGCCCTACGAGCAGTACTTC.

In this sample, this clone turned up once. CDR3 in DNA: TGTGCCAGCAGCCGAAGTAGTTTACCCGGGACAGCACAAGAGACCCAGTACTTC. The encoded protein is CASSRSSLPGTAQETQYF. The V gene is TRBV21-1, the J gene TRBJ2-5; TRBD1 is the table's D call, not checked against the DNA. TRBV21-1 is deemed a pseudogene. The CDR3 extends over 18 amino acids.

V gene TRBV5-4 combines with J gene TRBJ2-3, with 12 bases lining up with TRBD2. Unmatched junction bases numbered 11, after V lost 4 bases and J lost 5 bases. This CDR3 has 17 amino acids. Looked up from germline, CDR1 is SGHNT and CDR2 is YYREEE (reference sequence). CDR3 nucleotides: TGTGCCAGCAGCCGCCCTAGCGGGAGGGCTGTCGGAGATACGCAGTATTTT. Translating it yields CASSRPSGRAVGDTQYF.

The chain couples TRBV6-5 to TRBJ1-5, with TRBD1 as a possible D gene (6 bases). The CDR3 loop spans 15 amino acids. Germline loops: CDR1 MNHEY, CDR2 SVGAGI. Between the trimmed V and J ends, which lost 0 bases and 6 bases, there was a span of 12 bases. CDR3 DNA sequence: TGTGCCAGCAGTTACTCGGGACACTTCGGTCAGCCCCAGCATTTT. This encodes CASSYSGHFGQPQHF.

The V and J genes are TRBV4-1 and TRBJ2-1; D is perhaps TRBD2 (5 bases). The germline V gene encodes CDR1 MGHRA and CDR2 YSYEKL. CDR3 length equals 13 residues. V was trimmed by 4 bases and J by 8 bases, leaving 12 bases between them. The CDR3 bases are TGCGCCAGCAGCCCCGTCGTGAGGGATGAGCAGTTCTTC. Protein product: CASSPVVRDEQFF.

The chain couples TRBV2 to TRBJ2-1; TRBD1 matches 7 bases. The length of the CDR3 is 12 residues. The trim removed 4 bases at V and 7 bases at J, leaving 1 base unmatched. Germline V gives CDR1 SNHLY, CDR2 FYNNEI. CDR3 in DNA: TGTGCCAGCAGTGCGACAGGGAATGAGCAGTTCTTC. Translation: CASSATGNEQFF. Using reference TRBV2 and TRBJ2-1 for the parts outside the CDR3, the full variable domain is EPEVTQTPSHQVTQMGQEVILRCVPISNHLYFYWYRQILGQKVEFLVSFYNNEISEKSEIFDDQFSVERPDGSNFTLKIRSTKLEDSAMYFCASSATGNEQFFGPGTRLTVL.

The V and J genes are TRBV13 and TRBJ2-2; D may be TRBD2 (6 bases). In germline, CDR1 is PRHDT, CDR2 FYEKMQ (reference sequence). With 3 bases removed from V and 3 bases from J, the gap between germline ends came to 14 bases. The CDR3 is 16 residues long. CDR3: CASSFYRLDDTGELFF. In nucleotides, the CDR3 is TGTGCCAGCAGCTTTTATCGACTAGACGACACCGGGGAGCTGTTTTTT. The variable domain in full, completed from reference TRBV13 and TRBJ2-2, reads AAGVIQSPRHLIKEKRETATLKCYPIPRHDTVYWYQQGPGQDPQFLISFYEKMQSDKGSIPDRFSAQQFSDYHSELNMSSLELGDSALYFCASSFYRLDDTGELFFGEGSRLTVL.

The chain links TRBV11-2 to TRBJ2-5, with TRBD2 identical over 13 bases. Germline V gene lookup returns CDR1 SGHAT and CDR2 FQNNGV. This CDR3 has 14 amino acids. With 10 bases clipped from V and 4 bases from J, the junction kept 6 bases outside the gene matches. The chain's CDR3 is CATRTSGSSETQYF. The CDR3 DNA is TGTGCCACCAGGACTAGCGGGAGTTCAGAGACCCAGTACTTC. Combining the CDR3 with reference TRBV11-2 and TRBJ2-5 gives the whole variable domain EAGVAQSPRYKIIEKRQSVAFWCNPISGHATLYWYQQILGQGPKLLIQFQNNGVVDDSQLPKDRFSAERLKGVDSTLKIQPAKLEDSAVYLCATRTSGSSETQYFGPGTRLLVL.